A selection of T cell receptor beta chains follows, all from one sample in a study of early T cells in non-severe SARS-CoV-2 infection. Each CDR3 protein is one row after TCRdb ran MiXCR on the 5' RACE reads. The repertoire holds tens of thousands of distinct CDR3 sequences, with 4.5% to 5% as singletons. Sequencing was done on a sample of whole blood. The receptor set was obtained from an adult who was a healthcare worker with PCR-confirmed SARS-CoV-2 infection or an uninfected control (not recorded which). Both conserved end residues are trimmed from each CDR3. The order of the fields is clone size, D gene, V gene, CDR3 protein. The D gene is left open where the match is weak. Clone size, where shown, is once, few, many, or a class for clones that have expanded.

clone size: many; D gene: TRBD2; V gene: TRBV27; CDR3 protein: ASSVNRGVGEQY
clone size: many; D gene: TRBD1; V gene: TRBV7-2; CDR3 protein: ASRQGQGTNEKLF
clone size: many; D gene: NA; V gene: TRBV27; CDR3 protein: ASSPQPTNEKLF
clone size: many; D gene: NA; V gene: TRBV7-9; CDR3 protein: ASSLPNGRVYGYT
clone size: many; D gene: TRBD1; V gene: TRBV20-1; CDR3 protein: SASPGTGRTGELF
clone size: NA; D gene: TRBD2; V gene: TRBV11-3; CDR3 protein: ASSFSGGASETQY
clone size: many; D gene: TRBD1; V gene: TRBV10-3; CDR3 protein: AISKGQGGLREQY
clone size: many; D gene: NA; V gene: TRBV18; CDR3 protein: ASSPSGAEQF
clone size: many; D gene: NA; V gene: TRBV18; CDR3 protein: ASSPDISNQPQH
clone size: medium-sized; D gene: TRBD1; V gene: TRBV5-5; CDR3 protein: ASSLGQGADEQY
clone size: many; D gene: NA; V gene: TRBV15; CDR3 protein: ATSRTTGDKAF
clone size: NA; D gene: TRBD2; V gene: TRBV3-1; CDR3 protein: ASSQDPLAGGPNEQF
clone size: many; D gene: NA; V gene: TRBV30; CDR3 protein: AWSEQTNEKLF
clone size: many; D gene: TRBD2; V gene: TRBV14; CDR3 protein: ASSQGRLAGGLLLTETQY
clone size: few; D gene: NA; V gene: TRBV5-1; CDR3 protein: ASSRDGALNQPQH
clone size: many; D gene: NA; V gene: TRBV20-1; CDR3 protein: SARQQGGGNQPQH
clone size: many; D gene: TRBD1; V gene: TRBV7-2; CDR3 protein: ASSLGQGAYYGYT
clone size: many; D gene: NA; V gene: TRBV7-9; CDR3 protein: ASDFIGGNTIY
clone size: few; D gene: NA; V gene: TRBV2; CDR3 protein: ASSDGRGNQPQH
clone size: many; D gene: TRBD1; V gene: TRBV5-1; CDR3 protein: ASSLVGDSANEKLF
clone size: NA; D gene: NA; V gene: TRBV5-4; CDR3 protein: ASSASRTTQETQY
clone size: many; D gene: TRBD2; V gene: TRBV9; CDR3 protein: ASAGTKQF
clone size: many; D gene: NA; V gene: TRBV7-8; CDR3 protein: ASSVATGRNTQY
clone size: many; D gene: NA; V gene: TRBV21-1; CDR3 protein: ASSKAAKWAPSNSPLH
clone size: many; D gene: TRBD1; V gene: TRBV4-1; CDR3 protein: ASSQAKGQGSYEQY
clone size: NA; D gene: NA; V gene: TRBV7-2; CDR3 protein: ASSLGLTDKKAF
clone size: few; D gene: NA; V gene: TRBV3-1; CDR3 protein: ASSQDWWYTDTQY
clone size: many; D gene: TRBD2; V gene: TRBV20-1; CDR3 protein: SARTSGGYEQF
clone size: many; D gene: TRBD1; V gene: TRBV20-1; CDR3 protein: SAPRGSENSPLH
clone size: many; D gene: NA; V gene: TRBV7-2; CDR3 protein: ASSLTGLEQY
clone size: few; D gene: TRBD2; V gene: TRBV20-1; CDR3 protein: SASDTSGGRDTQY
clone size: many; D gene: NA; V gene: TRBV2; CDR3 protein: ASSVKGGETQY
clone size: medium-sized; D gene: NA; V gene: TRBV7-2; CDR3 protein: ASSLTLNQPQH
clone size: NA; D gene: TRBD2; V gene: TRBV11-2; CDR3 protein: ASSKTSGGPQETQY
clone size: many; D gene: NA; V gene: TRBV7-7; CDR3 protein: ASSPGDDEQF
clone size: many; D gene: NA; V gene: TRBV7-9; CDR3 protein: ASSQNSGSTDTQY
clone size: many; D gene: NA; V gene: TRBV18; CDR3 protein: ASSPNRVADTQY
clone size: many; D gene: NA; V gene: TRBV3-1; CDR3 protein: ASSQEAGPSYEQY
clone size: many; D gene: NA; V gene: TRBV19; CDR3 protein: ASSLGGTYNEQF
clone size: NA; D gene: NA; V gene: TRBV5-1; CDR3 protein: ASSSATFSTDTQY